The 28 T cell receptor beta chains reported below all come from one sample, sequenced in a study of human T cells and chemical hapten exposure. TCRdb fed the RACE reads into MiXCR, producing one record per CDR3 protein. The sample shows some 82,000 distinct CDR3 sequences, about 10% of them seen only once. Sample time point: patch test 1, 2 weeks after DPC sensitization. Treatment specified: therapeutic diphenylcyclopropenone sensitization with weekly scalp DPC. The starting material was whole blood, obtained in connection with sensitization to the hapten diphenylcyclopropenone (DPC). The origin of the receptors is a woman aged 50 to 60 with alopecia areata. Some clones in this sample may be carry-over from other donors' samples.

At least ten counts were recorded for this clonotype. This sequence joins TRBV27 and TRBJ1-2; maybe TRBD1 (6 bases). This CDR3 has 15 amino acids. V was pared by 3 bases and J by 4 bases, with 15 bases between. Germline V CDR1 and CDR2: MNHEY, SMNVEV (reference sequence). CDR3 in DNA: TGTGCCAGCAGTTTTCTCAGGGGTCTCGGCTATGGCTACACCTTC. Translating gives CASSFLRGLGYGYTF.

V usage is TRBV4-3 and J usage is TRBJ1-2; TRBD1 matches 7 bases. CDR1 and CDR2 from the germline V gene are LGHNA and YSLEER. This CDR3 is built from 14 residues. Trimming took 3 bases from V and 8 from J; bases not matched to a gene: 9. The CDR3, as DNA: TGCGCCAGCAGCCAGAGAGGGACAGTTAAGGGCTACACCTTC. Protein sequence: CASSQRGTVKGYTF.

CDR3 protein: CASSAVGHEQFF. CDR3 sequence (DNA): TGTGCCAGCAGCGCCGTGGGCCATGAGCAGTTCTTC. J is TRBJ2-1 and V is TRBV9, with no clear D. The germline CDR1 and CDR2 sequences are SGDLS and YYNGEE. Trimming stripped 3 bases from V and 8 bases from J, with 9 bases between. The CDR3 consists of 12 residues.

This clonotype has a count of ten or more. This chain joins TRBV7-3 and TRBJ2-1, with 9 bases aligning to TRBD1. V lost 5 bases to trimming and J lost 9 bases; unmatched junction nucleotides: 2. CDR1 and CDR2 (germline): SGHTA, FQGTGA. This CDR3 comprises 12 residues. This CDR3 is CASSRQGGEQFF. The CDR3 bases are TGTGCCAGCAGCCGACAGGGGGGTGAGCAGTTCTTC. Full variable domain (rest looked up from reference TRBV7-3 and TRBJ2-1): GAGVSQTPSNKVTEKGKYVELRCDPISGHTALYWYRQSLGQGPEFLIYFQGTGAADDSGLPNDRFFAVRPEGSVSTLKIQRTERGDSAVYLCASSRQGGEQFFGPGTRLTVL.

The chain has TRBV7-9 and TRBJ2-3, with D tentatively TRBD2 (6 bases). This CDR3 comprises 15 residues. Trimming removed 7 bases from V and 6 bases from J, with 20 bases in between. Germline CDR1 and CDR2: SEHNR and FQNEAQ (reference sequence). DNA of the CDR3: TGTGCCAGCACCTCCGGGACTTCCCCGGGGGATACGCAGTATTTT. Protein product: CASTSGTSPGDTQYF. Combining the CDR3 with reference TRBV7-9 and TRBJ2-3 gives the whole variable domain DTGVSQNPRHKITKRGQNVTFRCDPISEHNRLYWYRQTLGQGPEFLTYFQNEAQLEKSRLLSDRFSAERPKGSFSTLEIQRTEQGDSAMYLCASTSGTSPGDTQYFGPGTRLTVL.

This clonotype was counted ten times or more. V gene TRBV20-1 combines with J gene TRBJ1-2, with 7 bases lining up with TRBD1. CDR3 length equals 13 residues. Losses at the gene ends were 2 bases for V and 4 bases for J; bases not matched to a gene: 4. The V gene's germline CDR1 is DFQATT and CDR2 SNEGSKA (reference sequence). The chain's CDR3 is CSARWDSSYGYTF. In nucleotides, the CDR3 is TGCAGTGCTAGATGGGACAGTAGCTATGGCTACACCTTC.

The rearrangement links TRBV6-6 to TRBJ1-2; possible D gene TRBD1, 5 bases. CDR1 is MNHNY, CDR2 SVGAGI, per germline (reference sequence). V was cut by 4 bases and J by 6 bases, with 15 bases left in between. This CDR3 has 14 residues. CDR3 sequence: CASSLSGRSDGYTF. CDR3 coding DNA: TGTGCCAGCAGTTTATCAGGGAGGTCGGATGGCTACACCTTC.

This rearrangement joins TRBV19 to TRBJ2-2; no clear D gene. CDR3 length: 13 amino acids. From germline, CDR1 is LNHDA and CDR2 SQIVND (reference sequence). V was shortened by 8 bases and J by 1 base, with 8 bases between the two germline ends. CDR3 sequence (DNA): TGTGCCAGTCGGTCAGGGAACACCGGGGAGCTGTTTTTT. This sequence encodes CASRSGNTGELFF.

The chain couples TRBV12-3 or TRBV12-4 to TRBJ1-4; D is ambiguous. The length of the CDR3 is 14 residues. The V end was cut by 4 bases, the J end by 6 bases, with 12 bases between. CDR3 region: CASSYGLDHEKLFF. The CDR3 nucleotides are TGTGCCAGCAGTTACGGTTTGGATCATGAAAAACTGTTTTTT.

This clonotype was observed many times. The CDR3 is CAWGRGLAVSYEQYF. DNA for the CDR3: TGTGCCTGGGGCAGGGGACTAGCCGTCTCCTACGAGCAGTACTTC. The rearrangement uses TRBV30 and TRBJ2-7; 9 bases match TRBD2. Germline assignment: CDR1 GTSNPN and CDR2 SVGIG (reference sequence). Losses at the gene ends were 5 bases for V and 0 bases for J; bases not matched to a gene: 8. There are 15 residues in the CDR3.

The J gene is TRBJ2-5, the V gene TRBV18, with D hard to call. V lost 6 bases, J lost 1 base, and 9 bases lay in between. The CDR3 is made up of 13 amino acids. The germline V gene has CDR1 KGHSH and CDR2 LQKENI. The chain's CDR3 is CASSPGVQETQYF. CDR3 bases: TGTGCCAGCTCCCCGGGTGTCCAAGAGACCCAGTACTTC. Supplemented by reference TRBV18 and TRBJ2-5, the full variable domain reads NAGVMQNPRHLVRRRGQEARLRCSPMKGHSHVYWYRQLPEEGLKFMVYLQKENIIDESGMPKERFSAEFPKEGPSILRIQQVVRGDSAAYFCASSPGVQETQYFGPGTRLLVL.

This rearrangement joins TRBV7-9 to TRBJ2-7; TRBD1 matches 11 bases. J lost 0 bases, V lost 5 bases, and 0 bases had no gene match. The V gene's germline CDR1 is SEHNR and CDR2 FQNEAQ (reference sequence). The CDR3 runs to 14 residues. CDR3 sequence reads: CASSGQGASYEQYF. In DNA, the CDR3 is TGTGCCAGCAGCGGACAGGGGGCCTCCTACGAGCAGTACTTC.

In its sample, this clonotype was seen a few times. The chain combines TRBV5-5 with TRBJ2-7; no firm D call. There are 15 residues in the CDR3. Between the trimmed V and J ends, which lost 4 bases and 3 bases, there was a span of 17 bases. Germline lookup yields CDR1 SGHKS and CDR2 YYEKEE (reference sequence). The CDR3 bases are TGTGCCAGCAGCCCGTGGAACATCACAAACTACGAGCAGTACTTC. The encoded protein is CASSPWNITNYEQYF.

There are a few counts of this clonotype. This chain uses TRBV15 with TRBJ2-2; no definite D call. V shed 7 bases and J shed 0 bases, with 9 bases lying between them. This CDR3 region has 14 residues. CDR1 and CDR2 from the germline V gene are LNHNV and YYDKDF (reference sequence). The CDR3 bases are TGTGCCACCAAAAGGCAATCGAACACCGGGGAGCTGTTTTTT. Encoded protein: CATKRQSNTGELFF.

Many counts were recorded for this clonotype. The chain has TRBV28 and TRBJ1-5, with D possibly TRBD1 on 6 matching bases. The germline V gene has CDR1 MDHEN and CDR2 SYDVKM. This CDR3 has 13 residues. V lost 5 bases and J lost 4, with 9 bases in between. The CDR3 DNA reads TGTGCCAGCAGTACGGGGGCTAATCAGCCCCAGCATTTT. Its translation is CASSTGANQPQHF.

The table lists this clonotype with many counts. This chain uses TRBV6-6 with TRBJ1-5, with D tentatively TRBD1 (6 bases). There are 14 residues in the CDR3. Trimming shortened V by 3 bases and J by 7 bases, and 13 bases separated the two germline ends. In germline, CDR1 is MNHNY, CDR2 SVGAGI (reference sequence). The CDR3 DNA sequence: TGTGCCAGCAGTTATCGGGGGCTTGGCCAGCCCCAGCATTTT. Amino acids: CASSYRGLGQPQHF.

CDR3 residues: CASSKAVRGGTDTQYF. CDR3 DNA: TGTGCCAGCAGCAAAGCGGTCCGGGGGGGCACAGATACGCAGTATTTT. The genes are TRBV21-1 and TRBJ2-3; no check of the table's D call, TRBD1, against the DNA was made. TRBV21-1 is labeled a pseudogene. The CDR3 runs 16 residues.

In the case of this clonotype: The CDR3 carries no conserved terminal phenylalanine or tryptophan, so it likely arises from a read error. Because the CDR3's place on the DNA is in doubt, the DNA is left out and the CDR3 is given as listed by TCRdb. The CDR3 sequence is CASSSGQGTSY. The chain is built from TRBV28 and TRBJ2-7; the D segment call TRBD1 is taken from the table without a DNA check. The CDR3 has 11 amino acids, counting both end residues. Germline lookup yields CDR1 MDHEN and CDR2 SYDVKM.

This clonotype occurred many times. The chain carries TRBV7-9 and TRBJ1-2; D is uncertain. Germline lookup yields CDR1 SEHNR and CDR2 FQNEAQ (reference sequence). Trimming took 5 bases from V and 5 from J, leaving 18 bases between them. The CDR3 has 15 residues. CDR3 sequence: CASSKADPVLYGYTF. The CDR3 nucleotides are TGTGCCAGCAGCAAGGCGGACCCTGTGCTTTATGGCTACACCTTC.

The chain employs TRBV28 and TRBJ2-4, with 8 bases aligning to TRBD2. The V and J ends lost 8 bases and 1 base, in that order; junction bases with no gene match: 7. The CDR3 extends over 15 amino acids. Per the germline V gene, CDR1 is MDHEN and CDR2 is SYDVKM. CDR3 sequence: CASYTSGSAKNIQYF. CDR3 in DNA: TGTGCCAGCTACACTAGCGGCTCCGCCAAAAACATTCAGTACTTC.

This chain connects TRBV28 to TRBJ2-1, with D perhaps assigned TRBD1 or TRBD2 (5 bases each). The CDR3 covers 12 residues. Germline CDR1 and CDR2: MDHEN and SYDVKM. V lost 6 bases, J lost 6 bases, and 9 bases lay in between. CDR3 sequence: CASRVGVNEQFF. CDR3 in DNA: TGTGCCAGCAGAGTGGGGGTCAATGAGCAGTTCTTC.

This clonotype was counted a few times. V is TRBV29-1 and J is TRBJ2-3, with 8 bases aligning to TRBD1. V gave up 2 bases and J gave up 0 bases; unmatched junction bases: 7. The CDR3 covers 16 residues. The germline V gene has CDR1 SQVTM and CDR2 ANQGSEA. DNA for the CDR3: TGCAGCGTTGAACAGGGGGCATTTTCTAGCACAGATACGCAGTATTTT. Protein: CSVEQGAFSSTDTQYF.

This clonotype has a count of ten or more. The chain links TRBV3-1 to TRBJ2-1, with D possibly called TRBD1 or TRBD2 (5 bases each). Trimming took 6 bases from V and 8 from J, leaving 11 bases between them. The V gene's germline CDR1 is LGHDT and CDR2 YNNKEL (reference sequence). This CDR3 contains 12 residues. This CDR3 is CASRHGGDEQFF. The CDR3 DNA reads TGTGCCAGCAGACATGGGGGTGATGAGCAGTTCTTC.

This clonotype has only a few counts. The chain couples TRBV29-1 to TRBJ1-4; D is possibly TRBD1 (5 bases). This CDR3 contains 13 residues. Germline-derived CDR1 and CDR2 are SQVTM and ANQGSEA. Trimming stripped 7 bases from V and 4 bases from J, with 13 bases between. For the CDR3, the DNA is TGCAGCGCCGTTGGGGCGTATAATGAAAAACTGTTTTTT. It encodes CSAVGAYNEKLFF.

The chain carries TRBV19 and TRBJ2-1; TRBD2 matches 7 bases. The V gene end was trimmed by 8 bases and the J gene end by 2 bases; junction bases not matched to a gene: 9. Germline CDR1 LNHDA, CDR2 SQIVND (reference sequence). The CDR3 is made up of 15 amino acids. CDR3: CASHLSGTPYNEQFF. The DNA for the CDR3 is TGTGCCAGTCATCTGAGCGGGACCCCCTACAATGAGCAGTTCTTC.

J is TRBJ1-6 and V is TRBV12-3 or TRBV12-4; 8 bases fit TRBD1. V trimming: 3 bases; J trimming: 5 bases; junction bases outside the gene matches: 3. The CDR3 runs to 15 residues. The CDR3 nucleotides are TGTGCCAGCAGTTTCCGGGACAGGAATAATTCACCCCTCCACTTT. Its protein is CASSFRDRNNSPLHF.

The chain couples TRBV20-1 to TRBJ1-5; D may be TRBD1 (5 bases). Deletions cut 2 bases from V and 6 bases from J, with 17 bases between. The CDR3 runs 15 residues. Germline CDR1 reads DFQATT; CDR2 reads SNEGSKA (reference sequence). The CDR3, as DNA: TGCAGTGCTAGATTGGGGGGAAAGGGAGGTCAGCCCCAGCATTTT. It translates to CSARLGGKGGQPQHF.

This clonotype was found many times. V is TRBV7-2 and J is TRBJ2-3; a possible D gene is TRBD1 (5 bases). V was cut by 3 bases and J by 6 bases, with 13 bases left in between. This CDR3 is 14 amino acids long. Looked up from germline, CDR1 is SGHTA and CDR2 is FQGNSA. CDR3 protein: CASSLGPGIDTQYF. The DNA of the CDR3 is TGTGCCAGCAGCTTGGGGCCGGGTATTGATACGCAGTATTTT.